The 22 T cell receptor beta chains reported below all come from one sample, sequenced in a study of cytomegalovirus exposure and HLA in healthy donors. Measured with immunoSEQ multiplex PCR; TCRdb has only the in-frame clones, and not every one. The profile shows 150,000 or so clones, approximately 94% of them singletons. The sequencing sample was made of PBMCs. The receptor set was obtained from a man aged 18 to 35 in good health and CMV-seropositive.

This chain connects TRBV2 to TRBJ2-5, with D maybe TRBD2 (6 bases). V was shortened by 10 bases and J by 3 bases, with 21 bases between the two germline ends. The CDR3 sequence is 15 residues long. Germline V CDR1 and CDR2: SNHLY, FYNNEI. The CDR3 DNA follows: TGTGCCACCCAGGGAGGCTTTACGCGGAAAGAGACCCAGTACTTC. Translating it yields CATQGGFTRKETQYF.

The chain employs TRBV30 and TRBJ2-7; unclear D gene. The CDR3 runs to 11 residues. V gave up 2 bases and J gave up 2 bases, with 4 bases separating them. Germline CDR1 and CDR2: GTSNPN and SVGIG (reference sequence). The CDR3 loop is CAWSSTYEQYF. For the CDR3, the DNA is TGTGCCTGGAGTTCCACCTACGAGCAGTACTTC.

The rearrangement uses TRBV28 and TRBJ2-7; 9 bases align to TRBD1. This CDR3 is built from 15 residues. Germline V CDR1 and CDR2: MDHEN, SYDVKM. Trimming took 5 bases from V and 3 from J; bases not matched to a gene: 8. As DNA, the CDR3 is TGTGCCAGCAGTGGGGCCGGGACAGGGCTCTACGAGCAGTACTTC. This gives the protein CASSGAGTGLYEQYF.

The J gene is TRBJ2-7, the V gene TRBV9, with D possibly TRBD2 on 6 matching bases. Germline loops: CDR1 SGDLS, CDR2 YYNGEE. V was shortened by 0 bases and J by 3 bases, with 13 bases between the two germline ends. CDR3 length equals 15 residues. The CDR3 DNA is TGTGCCAGCAGCGTAGGCGGGACCGATTACTACGAGCAGTACTTC. It specifies CASSVGGTDYYEQYF.

J is TRBJ2-3 and V is TRBV6-5, with 11 bases fitting TRBD2. The V gene's germline CDR1 is MNHEY and CDR2 SVGAGI. The CDR3 sequence is 14 residues long. J gave up 3 bases and V 8 bases, and 4 bases lay outside the gene matches. CDR3 nucleotides: TGTGCCAGCGGCCGACTAGCGGGAACAGATACGCAGTATTTT. This codes for CASGRLAGTDTQYF.

The V call is TRBV28, the J call TRBJ2-7; D is possibly TRBD2 (6 bases). Between the trimmed V and J ends, which lost 5 bases and 6 bases, there was a span of 11 bases. CDR1 is MDHEN, CDR2 SYDVKM, per germline. The CDR3 length is 12 residues. CDR3 sequence: CASSIPGGEQYF. The CDR3 bases are TGTGCCAGCAGTATCCCCGGGGGCGAGCAGTACTTC.

V gene TRBV7-2 combines with J gene TRBJ1-1, with a possible D match to TRBD1 (5 bases). V lost 5 bases to trimming and J lost 0 bases, with 10 bases between them. From germline, CDR1 is SGHTA and CDR2 FQGNSA. The CDR3 runs to 14 residues. The CDR3 protein is CASSRDSLNTEAFF. The CDR3 coding sequence is TGTGCCAGCAGCCGTGACAGTCTGAACACTGAAGCTTTCTTT.

The V and J genes are TRBV4-1 and TRBJ2-5; D gene ambiguous. Germline CDR1 is MGHRA and CDR2 is YSYEKL. V was pared by 5 bases and J by 5 bases, with 6 bases between. The CDR3 covers 11 residues. DNA of the CDR3: TGCGCCAGCAGCAACGGGGAGACCCAGTACTTC. This encodes CASSNGETQYF.

This rearrangement joins TRBV19 to TRBJ1-5; D is perhaps TRBD1 (5 bases). This CDR3 contains 17 residues. Germline lookup yields CDR1 LNHDA and CDR2 SQIVND (reference sequence). Trimming took 2 bases from V and 7 from J, leaving 21 bases between them. The CDR3 sequence: CASSIIPGGVGRQPQHF. CDR3 in DNA: TGTGCCAGTAGTATAATCCCTGGGGGGGTCGGGCGGCAGCCCCAGCATTTT.

This clone is medium-sized by share. The V gene is TRBV19, the J gene TRBJ1-1; no reliable D call. V lost 9 bases to trimming and J lost 0 bases, with 17 bases between them. The CDR3 totals 15 residues. Germline assignment: CDR1 LNHDA and CDR2 SQIVND (reference sequence). The DNA for the CDR3 is TGTGCCAGCTCAATTTCTACCTTTATGAACACTGAAGCTTTCTTT. Its translation is CASSISTFMNTEAFF.

In its sample, this clone was seen once. The chain has TRBV18 and TRBJ1-1; the D is unclear. The CDR3 contains 13 residues. Germline CDR1 KGHSH, CDR2 LQKENI. V lost 3 bases and J 4 bases, leaving 9 bases between the germline ends. In nucleotides, the CDR3 is TGTGCCAGCTCACCCTACAGTGGCACTGAAGCTTTCTTT. Its translation is CASSPYSGTEAFF.

The rearrangement joins TRBV5-4 to TRBJ2-2, with 8 bases matching TRBD2. Germline V gives CDR1 SGHNT, CDR2 YYREEE (reference sequence). The CDR3 extends over 16 amino acids. The junction had 2 bases not matched to a gene; V was cut back by 0 bases and J by 1 base. The CDR3 loop reads CASSLAGGGNTGELFF. Written as DNA, the CDR3 is TGTGCCAGCAGCTTGGCCGGGGGGGGGAACACCGGGGAGCTGTTTTTT.

The V and J genes are TRBV10-3 and TRBJ2-5, with 7 bases fitting TRBD1. The CDR3 is 13 amino acids. Trimming removed 3 bases from V and 3 bases from J; junction bases left unmatched: 1. The germline CDR1 and CDR2 sequences are ENHRY and SYGVKD. CDR3 sequence (DNA): TGTGCCATCAGTGATGGGACAGAAGAGACCCAGTACTTC. It specifies CAISDGTEETQYF.

This sequence joins TRBV2 and TRBJ2-7, with 9 bases that match TRBD1. The CDR3 has 16 amino acids. Trimming at V came to 5 bases and at J to 1 base, leaving 9 bases not matched to a gene. Per the germline V gene, CDR1 is SNHLY and CDR2 is FYNNEI. The CDR3 region is CASSPLDRGPSYEQYF. CDR3 bases: TGTGCCAGCAGTCCCCTGGACAGGGGCCCTTCCTACGAGCAGTACTTC.

V is TRBV15 and J is TRBJ1-5, with 11 bases lining up with TRBD1. Unmatched junction bases numbered 7, after V lost 1 base and J lost 5 bases. There are 17 residues in the CDR3. Looked up from germline, CDR1 is LNHNV and CDR2 is YYDKDF (reference sequence). CDR3 protein: CATSRGGDRGSDQPQHF. The DNA for the CDR3 is TGTGCCACCAGCAGAGGAGGGGACAGGGGGTCAGATCAGCCCCAGCATTTT.

This clone was observed once. In nucleotides, the CDR3 is TGCGCCAGCAGCCAAGATCGGACTGTCGGTTACGAGCAGTACTTC. Its protein product is CASSQDRTVGYEQYF. The chain joins TRBV4-1 to TRBJ2-7; D might be TRBD2 (5 bases). Germline CDR1 MGHRA, CDR2 YSYEKL. V was cut by 0 bases and J by 4 bases, with 13 bases left in between. The CDR3 covers 15 residues.

The chain couples TRBV7-6 to TRBJ2-1, with TRBD2 matching over 7 bases. After removal of 1 base from V and 8 bases from J, the junction contained 11 bases not matched to a gene. The CDR3 spans 16 residues. Germline CDR1 SGHVS, CDR2 FNYEAQ. CDR3: CASSLGSGEGSYEQFF. The DNA of the CDR3 is TGTGCCAGCAGCTTAGGTTCGGGGGAGGGTTCGTATGAGCAGTTCTTC.

This sequence joins TRBV19 and TRBJ2-7; 8 bases map to TRBD2. The V gene's germline CDR1 is LNHDA and CDR2 SQIVND (reference sequence). There are 15 residues in the CDR3. The ends lost 5 bases at V and 4 bases at J; junction bases unmatched: 10. CDR3 sequence (DNA): TGTGCCAGTAGTGAACCGGCGGGAGGCATGTACGAGCAGTACTTC. The encoded protein is CASSEPAGGMYEQYF.

The rearrangement joins TRBV15 to TRBJ2-1, with a possible D match to TRBD2 (6 bases). CDR3 size: 13 residues. Germline loops: CDR1 LNHNV, CDR2 YYDKDF (reference sequence). Trimming left V 3 bases short and J 13 bases short, with 16 bases between. The CDR3 protein is CATSSAPGLLQFF. The CDR3 nucleotides read TGTGCCACCAGCAGTGCACCGGGACTGTTACAGTTCTTC.

V is TRBV27 and J is TRBJ2-5; TRBD2 matches at 7 bases. With V trimmed by 0 bases and J by 5 bases, 6 bases remained unmatched. Germline assignment: CDR1 MNHEY and CDR2 SMNVEV (reference sequence). The CDR3 runs to 15 residues. The CDR3 sequence: CASSLSWGGGETQYF. The CDR3 region has the DNA TGTGCCAGCAGTTTATCGTGGGGGGGAGGGGAGACCCAGTACTTC.

This chain joins TRBV5-5 and TRBJ2-3, with 15 bases aligning to TRBD2. The trim removed 0 bases at V and 5 bases at J, leaving 10 bases unmatched. The germline V gene encodes CDR1 SGHKS and CDR2 YYEKEE (reference sequence). CDR3 size: 19 residues. The CDR3 bases are TGTGCCAGCAGCTTGGCGACCGGGACTAGCGGGAGGAGGGGAGATACGCAGTATTTT. Its translation is CASSLATGTSGRRGDTQYF.

The chain combines TRBV6-5 with TRBJ1-1, with a weak D call TRBD1 (6 bases). Trimming left V 5 bases short and J 1 base short, with 14 bases between. Germline V gives CDR1 MNHEY, CDR2 SVGAGI. The CDR3 runs 15 residues. CDR3: CASSNAPGANTEAFF. CDR3 coding DNA: TGTGCCAGCAGTAACGCCCCAGGGGCGAACACTGAAGCTTTCTTT.